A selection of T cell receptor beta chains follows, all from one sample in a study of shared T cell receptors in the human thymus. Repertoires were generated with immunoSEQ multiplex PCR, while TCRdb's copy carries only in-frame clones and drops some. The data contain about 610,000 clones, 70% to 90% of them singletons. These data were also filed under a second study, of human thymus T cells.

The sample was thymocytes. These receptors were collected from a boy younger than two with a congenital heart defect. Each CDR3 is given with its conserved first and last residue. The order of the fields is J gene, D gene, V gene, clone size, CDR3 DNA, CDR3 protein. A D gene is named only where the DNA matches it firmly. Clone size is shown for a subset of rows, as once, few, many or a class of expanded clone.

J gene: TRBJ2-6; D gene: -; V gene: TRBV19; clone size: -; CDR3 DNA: TGTGCCAGTAGTATTGAGGTAGCTGGGGCCAACGTCCTGACTTTC; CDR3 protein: CASSIEVAGANVLTF
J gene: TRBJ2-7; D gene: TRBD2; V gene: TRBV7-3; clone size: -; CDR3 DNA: TGTGCCAGCAGCTCGAGCGGGAGCTCCGAGCAGTACTTC; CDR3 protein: CASSSSGSSEQYF
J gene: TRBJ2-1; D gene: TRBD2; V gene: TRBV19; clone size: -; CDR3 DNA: TGTGCCAGTAGTATTAGGCCGTCGGGACTAGCGGGACCCTACAATGAGCAGTTCTTC; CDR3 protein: CASSIRPSGLAGPYNEQFF
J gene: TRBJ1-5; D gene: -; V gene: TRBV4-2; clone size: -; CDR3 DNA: TGTGCCAGCAGCCAAGACTTGCGGCAGGGCAGCAATCAGCCCCAGCATTTT; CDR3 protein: CASSQDLRQGSNQPQHF
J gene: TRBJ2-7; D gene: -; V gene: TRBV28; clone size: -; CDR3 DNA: TGTGCCAGCAGGCCCCGGGCTTGGGGGCGTCTCGAGCAGTACTTC; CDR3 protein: CASRPRAWGRLEQYF
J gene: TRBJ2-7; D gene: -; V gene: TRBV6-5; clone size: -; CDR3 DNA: TGTGCCAGCAGTTACTCGAAAGACAGTACCTACGAGCAGTACTTC; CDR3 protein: CASSYSKDSTYEQYF
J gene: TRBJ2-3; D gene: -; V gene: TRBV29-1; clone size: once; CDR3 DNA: TGTAGCGTTGGCCCCCACCGGGACACGGGCACAGATACGCAGTATTTT; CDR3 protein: CSVGPHRDTGTDTQYF
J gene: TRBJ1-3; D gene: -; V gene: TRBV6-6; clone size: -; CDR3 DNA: TGTGCCAGCAGTTCTTCTTACAGGGTTGGAAACACCATATATTTT; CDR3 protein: CASSSSYRVGNTIYF
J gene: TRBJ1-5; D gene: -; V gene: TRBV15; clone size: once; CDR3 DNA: TGTGCCACCAGCAGAGATAGCAGTTTCCCCGAACACAATCAGCCCCAGCATTTT; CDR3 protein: CATSRDSSFPEHNQPQHF
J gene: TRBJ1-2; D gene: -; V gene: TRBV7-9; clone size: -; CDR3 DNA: TGTGCCAGCACCACCCTCCGGGACACCCTCGATAACTATGGCTACACCTTC; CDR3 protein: CASTTLRDTLDNYGYTF
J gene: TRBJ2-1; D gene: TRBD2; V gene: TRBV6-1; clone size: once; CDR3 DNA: TGTGCCAGCAGTGAAGCAGAGCGGGAGGTTTACAATGAGCAGTTCTTC; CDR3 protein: CASSEAEREVYNEQFF
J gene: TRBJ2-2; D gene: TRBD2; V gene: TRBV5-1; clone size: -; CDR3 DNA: TGCGCCAGCAGCCCCACCGAGCGGGAGCCCACCGGGGAGCTGTTTTTT; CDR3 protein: CASSPTEREPTGELFF
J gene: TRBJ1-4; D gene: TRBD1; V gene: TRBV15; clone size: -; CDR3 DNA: TGTGCCACCAGCAGAGATCCCATGGACAGGGGAAATGAAAAACTGTTTTTT; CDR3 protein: CATSRDPMDRGNEKLFF
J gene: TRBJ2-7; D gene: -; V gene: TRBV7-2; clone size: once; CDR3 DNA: TGTGCCAGCAGCCGACAGGTCTACAGCTCCTACGAGCAGTACTTC; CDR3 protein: CASSRQVYSSYEQYF
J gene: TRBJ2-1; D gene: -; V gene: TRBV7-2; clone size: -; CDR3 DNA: TGTGCCAGCAGCCGCGGACTCTGGGTGGAGCAGTTCTTC; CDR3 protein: CASSRGLWVEQFF
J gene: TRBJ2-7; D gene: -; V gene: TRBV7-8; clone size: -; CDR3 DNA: TGTGCCAGCAGCCACATGGTCGGCGGGCGCCCCCCCTACGAGCAGTACTTC; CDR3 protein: CASSHMVGGRPPYEQYF
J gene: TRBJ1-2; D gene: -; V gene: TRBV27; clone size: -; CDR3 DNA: TGTGCCAGCACTCCCAGAGGCTTGGGGCCGAAGACCTATGGCTACACCTTC; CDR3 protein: CASTPRGLGPKTYGYTF
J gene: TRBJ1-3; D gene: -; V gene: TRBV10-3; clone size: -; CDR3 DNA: TGTGCCATCAGTGAGTCGGCTGGCGGACAACCAGGGTTGGAGAGGACCATATATTTT; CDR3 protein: CAISESAGGQPGLERTIYF
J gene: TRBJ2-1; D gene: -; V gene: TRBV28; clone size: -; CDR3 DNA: TGTGCCAGCAGTCCCGGACAGGGGGGGAGACTAGCGGGCAATGAGCAGTTCTTC; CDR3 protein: CASSPGQGGRLAGNEQFF
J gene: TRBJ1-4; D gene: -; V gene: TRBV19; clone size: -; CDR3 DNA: TGTGCCAGTAGTATTGGGCCAGACCCCAAAAAACTGTTTTTT; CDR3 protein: CASSIGPDPKKLFF
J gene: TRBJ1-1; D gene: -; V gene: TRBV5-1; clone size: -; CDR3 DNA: TGCGCCAGCAGCTTGCTAGAGAACACTGAAGCTTTCTTT; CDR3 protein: CASSLLENTEAFF
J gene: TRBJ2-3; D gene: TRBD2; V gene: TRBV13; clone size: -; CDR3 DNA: TGTGCCAGCAGCCCACAGCGGGAGCAAGATACGCAGTATTTT; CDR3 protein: CASSPQREQDTQYF
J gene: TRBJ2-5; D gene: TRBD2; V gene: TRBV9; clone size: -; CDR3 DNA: TGTGCCAGCAGCGCCACGGGACTAGCGGGTTGGGGAGAGACCCAGTACTTC; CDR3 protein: CASSATGLAGWGETQYF
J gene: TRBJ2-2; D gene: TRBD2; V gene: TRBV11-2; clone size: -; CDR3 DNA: TGTGCCAGCAGCTTAGAACTAGCGGGAGAGACCGGGGAGCTGTTTTTT; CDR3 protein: CASSLELAGETGELFF
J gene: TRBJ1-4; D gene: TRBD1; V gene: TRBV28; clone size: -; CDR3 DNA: TGTGCCAGCAGTACCCCACGGACAGGGGCGCCTGAAAAACTGTTTTTT; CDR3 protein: CASSTPRTGAPEKLFF
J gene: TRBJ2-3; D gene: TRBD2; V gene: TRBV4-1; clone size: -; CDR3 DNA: TGCGCCAGCAGCCCAGGACTAGCGGGAGGGCCGTTTTACACAGATACGCAGTATTTT; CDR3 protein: CASSPGLAGGPFYTDTQYF
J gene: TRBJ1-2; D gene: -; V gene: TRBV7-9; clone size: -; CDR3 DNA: TGTGCCAGCAGACCGCACCGGGACACCAAGAACTATGGCTACACCTTC; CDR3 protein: CASRPHRDTKNYGYTF
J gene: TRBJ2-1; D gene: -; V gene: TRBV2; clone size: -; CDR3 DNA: TGTGCCAGCAGGGCAACGTCGTACAATGAGCAGTTCTTC; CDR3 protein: CASRATSYNEQFF
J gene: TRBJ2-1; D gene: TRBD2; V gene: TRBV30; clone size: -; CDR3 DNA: TGTGCCTGGATCTCTAGCGGGAGGTACAATGAGCAGTTCTTC; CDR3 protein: CAWISSGRYNEQFF
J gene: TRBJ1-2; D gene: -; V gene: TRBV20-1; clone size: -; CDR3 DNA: TGCAGTGCTGCCAGAGGCGGTGGCTACACCTTC; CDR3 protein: CSAARGGGYTF
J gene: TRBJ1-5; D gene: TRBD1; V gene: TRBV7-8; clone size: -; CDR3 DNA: TGTGCCAGCAGCTTAGCGGGGGACAGATTTAGCAATCAGCCCCAGCATTTT; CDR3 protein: CASSLAGDRFSNQPQHF
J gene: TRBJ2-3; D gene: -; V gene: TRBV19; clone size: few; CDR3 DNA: TGTGCCAGTAGTACCTGGGACTGCCCCACAGATACGCAGTATTTT; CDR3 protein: CASSTWDCPTDTQYF
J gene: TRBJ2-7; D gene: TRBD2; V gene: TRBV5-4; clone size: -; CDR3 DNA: TGTGCCAGCCATCCGGGAAGCGGGAGGGCCAACTCCTACGAGCAGTACTTC; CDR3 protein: CASHPGSGRANSYEQYF
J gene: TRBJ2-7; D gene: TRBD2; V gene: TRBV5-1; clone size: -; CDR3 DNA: TGCGCCAGCAGCTTCTCGGGACTAGCGGGAGGGCCTCCGAGGGGGTACGAGCAGTACTTC; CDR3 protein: CASSFSGLAGGPPRGYEQYF
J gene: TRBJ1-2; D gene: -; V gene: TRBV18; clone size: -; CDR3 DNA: TGTGCCAGCTCACCGCCAACAGGGTCTCATGGCTACACCTTC; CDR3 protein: CASSPPTGSHGYTF
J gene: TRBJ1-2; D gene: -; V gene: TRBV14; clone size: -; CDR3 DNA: TGTGCCAGCAGCCAAGTACTCGGCCGGGGGGCGGAGGGCTACACCTTC; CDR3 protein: CASSQVLGRGAEGYTF
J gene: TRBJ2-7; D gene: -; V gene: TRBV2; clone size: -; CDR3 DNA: TGTGCCAGCAGTGAACGGGGGAGTAAATACGAGCAGTACTTC; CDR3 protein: CASSERGSKYEQYF
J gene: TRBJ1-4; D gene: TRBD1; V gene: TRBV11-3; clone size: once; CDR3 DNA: TGTGCCAGCAGCTTAGATCGCGGGACAGGAGGTGAAAAACTGTTTTTT; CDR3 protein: CASSLDRGTGGEKLFF
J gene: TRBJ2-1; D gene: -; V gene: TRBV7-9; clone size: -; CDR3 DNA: TGTGCCTCCAGCAGCTTATACTCCCAGCGAGTCGGGAATGAGCAGTTCTTC; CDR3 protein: CASSSLYSQRVGNEQFF
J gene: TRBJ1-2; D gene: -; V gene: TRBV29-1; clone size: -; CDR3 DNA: TGCAGCGTTGAAGATCTAGGAAAGACCCGAGGTGGCTACACCTTC; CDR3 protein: CSVEDLGKTRGGYTF
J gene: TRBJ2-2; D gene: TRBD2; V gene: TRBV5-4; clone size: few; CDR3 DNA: TGTGCCAGCAGCGAGCTAGCGGGAGGGCCGGGCGCGAACACCGGGGAGCTGTTTTTT; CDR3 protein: CASSELAGGPGANTGELFF
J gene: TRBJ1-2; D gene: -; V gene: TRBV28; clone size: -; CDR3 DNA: TGTGCCAGCAGTGGGGAACGGGAGATGGGCTACACCTTC; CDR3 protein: CASSGEREMGYTF
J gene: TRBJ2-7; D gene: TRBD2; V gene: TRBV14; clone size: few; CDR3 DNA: TGTGCCAGCAGCCAAGAGGTGACTAGCGGGAGAGTGGAGCAGTACTTC; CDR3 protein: CASSQEVTSGRVEQYF
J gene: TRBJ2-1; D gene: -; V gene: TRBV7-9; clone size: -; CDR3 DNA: TGTGCCAGCAGCTTGCGCCGGGGACTGCCGAGCTCCTACAATGAGCAGTTCTTC; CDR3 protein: CASSLRRGLPSSYNEQFF
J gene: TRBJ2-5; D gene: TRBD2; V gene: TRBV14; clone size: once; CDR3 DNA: TGTGCCAGCAGCCAAGGTCGACTAGCGGGAGGGGGAGACCAAGAGACCCAGTACTTC; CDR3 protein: CASSQGRLAGGGDQETQYF
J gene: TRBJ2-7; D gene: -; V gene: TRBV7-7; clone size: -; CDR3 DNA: TGTGCTAGCAGCTTAGGGGGAAGAAGCGGGCCCAGCTCCTACGAGCAGTACTTC; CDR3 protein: CASSLGGRSGPSSYEQYF